What follows are 26 T cell receptor delta chains derived from one specimen sequenced in a study of gamma-delta chains in newborns, infants, children. TCRdb re-processed the reads via CATT. This repertoire shows thousands of delta-chain clones, about 5% found once; its top ten account for 5.5% to 7%. The specimen sequenced was blood. These receptors were collected from a child who was a newborn, infant or young child, either healthy, febrile or measles-vaccinated (not recorded which).

Points on this clone: One base away lies a much larger clone, so this may be a sequencing read error. The chain links TRDV1 to TRDJ1; tentatively, D is TRDD2 or TRDD3 (9 bases each). The germline V gene has CDR1 TSWWSYY and CDR2 QGS. The CDR3 sequence is 23 residues long. V gave up 1 base and J gave up 0 bases, with 33 bases separating them. CDR3 in amino acids: CALGEPSFLPYWGTSLYTDKLIF. CDR3 DNA: TGTGCTCTTGGGGAACCGTCCTTCCTACCATACTGGGGGACATCCTTGTACACCGATAAACTCATCTTT.

Concerning this clone itself: A much larger clone sits a single nucleotide away, making a read error possible. V gene TRDV2 combines with J gene TRDJ1; D gene uncertain. Germline values: CDR1 GEAIGNYY, CDR2 EKD. The CDR3 loop spans 15 amino acids. In DNA form, the CDR3 reads TGTGCCTGTGACACCGCTTTTGTCGAAGGAACGAAACCCATCTTT. This gives the protein CACDTAFVEGTKPIF.

This clone was detected only a few times. A much larger clone is a single base away; this may be a read error. Other DNA sequences from this sample encode an identical CDR3 as well. The chain uses TRDV2 and TRDJ1; 7 bases align to TRDD3. The germline V gene has CDR1 GEAIGNYY and CDR2 EKD. The CDR3 length is 16 residues. This CDR3 reads CACDSVGGLVTDKLIF. CDR3 sequence (DNA): TGTGCCTGCGACAGCGTTGGGGGACTAGTCACCGATAAACTCATCTTT.

The chain employs TRDV1 and TRDJ1; TRDD3 agrees at 10 bases. The CDR3 spans 25 residues. After removal of 0 bases from V and 1 base from J, the junction contained 29 bases not matched to a gene. Germline V gives CDR1 TSWWSYY, CDR2 QGS. CDR3 nucleotides: TGTGCTCTTGGGGAACTGGAAGGCAAGGGGTCCTTTACTGGGGGATGCGCTCGTGGCACCGATAAACTCATCTTT. It translates to CALGELEGKGSFTGGCARGTDKLIF.

This clone was detected a few times. It may be a read error: a sequence one base away is much more abundant. The DNA of the CDR3 is TGTGCCCGTGACACCGTTGGGCCCGCGAACACCGATAAACTCATCTTT. Protein: CARDTVGPANTDKLIF. The chain recombines TRDV2 with TRDJ1; D ambiguous. This CDR3 has 16 amino acids. Looked up from germline, CDR1 is GEAIGNYY and CDR2 is EKD.

This clone has more than one count but fewer than ten. The V call is TRDV1, the J call TRDJ1, with 10 positions matching TRDD3. Germline CDR1 is TSWWSYY and CDR2 is QGS. Losses at the gene ends were 2 bases for V and 5 bases for J; bases not matched to a gene: 8. The CDR3 is 16 residues long. This CDR3 is CALGEILLGDKDKLIF. The DNA of the CDR3 is TGTGCTCTTGGGGAAATCCTCCTGGGGGATAAGGATAAACTCATCTTT.

Relative to its sample, this clone is medium-sized (0.01 to 0.1%). The chain recombines TRDV2 with TRDJ1, with 10 bases that match TRDD3. This CDR3 spans 17 amino acids. Germline lookup yields CDR1 GEAIGNYY and CDR2 EKD. After removal of 3 bases from V and 0 bases from J, the junction contained 9 bases not matched to a gene. The CDR3 bases are TGTGCCTGTGACTCACTGGGGGATGGTGGAGACACCGATAAACTCATCTTT. Translating gives CACDSLGDGGDTDKLIF.

To note about this clone: Given a much more abundant clone one base away, this may be a read error. The chain recombines TRDV2 with TRDJ1; 10 nucleotides match TRDD3. The ends lost 3 bases at V and 8 bases at J; junction bases unmatched: 17. The germline gives CDR1 GEAIGNYY, CDR2 EKD. This CDR3 is built from 17 residues. CDR3 nucleotides: TGTGCCTGTGACTCCCCTGTTCCTACGGGGGATACGCTCAAACTCATCTTT. It specifies CACDSPVPTGDTLKLIF.

Relative to its sample, this clone is medium-sized. The rearrangement links TRDV1 to TRDJ1; no definite D call. Trimming cost V 7 bases and J 0 bases, with 21 bases left between them. CDR1 is TSWWSYY, CDR2 QGS, per germline. The CDR3 extends over 17 amino acids. The chain's CDR3 is CALAVPRSASYTDKLIF. As DNA, the CDR3 is TGTGCTCTTGCGGTTCCCCGGAGTGCCTCGTACACCGATAAACTCATCTTT.

Remarks on this clone: A much larger clone lies one base from this, so it may be a read error. This chain's CDR3 is CACGTLLGDTTDKLIF. CDR3 in DNA: TGTGCCTGTGGCACTCTACTGGGGGATACGACTGATAAACTCATCTTT. The chain joins TRDV2 to TRDJ1, with 13 positions matching TRDD3. The trim removed 5 bases at V and 5 bases at J, leaving 10 bases unmatched. Looked up from germline, CDR1 is GEAIGNYY and CDR2 is EKD. The CDR3 is made up of 16 amino acids.

This clone showed up just a few times. A much larger clone lies a single base off, so this may be a read error. This chain links TRDV2 with TRDJ1; TRDD3 is a possible D gene (6 bases). V shed 3 bases and J shed 7 bases, with 23 bases lying between them. The CDR3 loop spans 16 amino acids. CDR1 and CDR2 (germline): GEAIGNYY, EKD. CDR3 DNA: TGTGCCTGTGACCCAGTTACCCTGGGGAGCTCGTCTAAACTCATCTTT. Translated: CACDPVTLGSSSKLIF.

This sequence joins TRDV2 and TRDJ1; 13 bases align to TRDD3. The CDR3 runs 21 residues. Germline V gives CDR1 GEAIGNYY, CDR2 EKD. Germline trimming cut 3 bases from V and 3 bases from J; bases unmatched to any gene: 21. The CDR3 bases are TGTGCCTGTGACGCCGCCTATACTGGGGGATACGAATTTCCCGGCGCCGATAAACTCATCTTT. This translates into CACDAAYTGGYEFPGADKLIF.

By share, this clone ranks as medium-sized. The chain has TRDV2 and TRDJ1, with 11 bases aligning to TRDD3. V shed 5 bases, J shed 2 bases, and the junction held 18 bases outside the gene matches. The CDR3 consists of 19 residues. Germline V gene lookup returns CDR1 GEAIGNYY and CDR2 EKD. The CDR3 loop is CACAPMPLGGYVRTDKLIF. The CDR3 region has the DNA TGTGCCTGTGCGCCAATGCCGCTTGGGGGATACGTCCGTACCGATAAACTCATCTTT.

This clone is labeled medium-sized. Additional DNA sequences in this sample encode the identical CDR3. The chain uses TRDV2 and TRDJ1; 8 bases line up with TRDD3. There are 15 residues in the CDR3. Germline CDR1 GEAIGNYY, CDR2 EKD. V gave up 4 bases and J gave up 2 bases; unmatched junction bases: 8. The CDR3 region is CACDPWGIHTDKLIF. Here the CDR3 DNA reads TGTGCCTGTGATCCTTGGGGGATTCATACCGATAAACTCATCTTT.

There are a few counts of this clone. Since a much larger clone is just one base distant, this may be a read error. The sample contains more than one DNA sequence encoding this CDR3. The J gene is TRDJ1, the V gene TRDV2; 12 nucleotides agree with TRDD3. With 1 base clipped from V and 1 base from J, the junction kept 15 bases outside the gene matches. The CDR3 spans 20 residues. Germline CDR1 and CDR2: GEAIGNYY and EKD. CDR3: CACDTVRATGGYSSTDKLIF. For the CDR3, the DNA is TGTGCCTGTGACACGGTACGTGCGACTGGGGGATACAGTAGCACCGATAAACTCATCTTT.

Points on this clone: Since a much larger clone is just one base distant, this may be a read error. The chain has TRDV2 and TRDJ1, with 12 bases matching TRDD3. The CDR3 is 17 amino acids. The V gene's germline CDR1 is GEAIGNYY and CDR2 EKD. The CDR3, as DNA: TGTGCCTGTGACACGTTACTGGGGGATACATCGCCTAATAAACACATCTTT. It codes for CACDTLLGDTSPNKHIF.

This clone appeared a single time. The chain carries TRDV2 and TRDJ3, with 9 positions matching TRDD3. TCRdb carries no J gene annotation; the J gene was assigned here by matching the DNA with germline. CDR1 and CDR2 (germline): GEAIGNYY, EKD. After removal of 1 base from V and 0 bases from J, the junction contained 12 bases not matched to a gene. This CDR3 is 21 amino acids long. The CDR3 coding sequence is TGTGCCTGTGACACGGTCCGTACTGGGGGACATAGCTCCTGGGACACCCGACAGATGTTTTTC. Translated: CACDTVRTGGHSSWDTRQMFF.

The V gene is uncalled and the J gene is TRDJ1; no DNA check was done on the table's D call, TRDD3. This CDR3 has 16 residues. CDR3 coding DNA: TGTGCCTGTGACCCCCTACTGGGGGATACCGCCGATAAACTCATCTTT. Its protein is CACDPLLGDTADKLIF.

The chain links TRDV2 to TRDJ3, with 10 positions matching TRDD3. The CDR3 covers 19 residues. Unmatched junction bases numbered 6, after V lost 0 bases and J lost 2 bases. Looked up from germline, CDR1 is GEAIGNYY and CDR2 is EKD. CDR3 residues: CACDTVDLGDTWDTRQMFF. In DNA form, the CDR3 reads TGTGCCTGTGACACCGTGGACCTGGGGGATACCTGGGACACCCGACAGATGTTTTTC.

This clone counts as medium-sized. This chain joins TRDV2 and TRDJ1, with D maybe TRDD2 (6 bases). The germline CDR1 and CDR2 sequences are GEAIGNYY and EKD. The CDR3 has 18 amino acids. V was cut by 4 bases and J by 0 bases, with 23 bases left in between. CDR3 sequence: CACEALPPRQGDTDKLIF. Here the CDR3 DNA reads TGTGCCTGTGAGGCCCTTCCGCCGCGCCAGGGGGACACCGATAAACTCATCTTT.

Comment on this clone: The sample carries other DNA sequences with the same CDR3. The chain employs TRDV2 and TRDJ3; D uncertain. Germline CDR1 and CDR2: GEAIGNYY and EKD. V lost 2 bases and J 3 bases, leaving 19 bases between the germline ends. This CDR3 comprises 19 residues. The CDR3 is CACDKVLGASDWDTRQMFF. In DNA form, the CDR3 reads TGTGCCTGTGACAAAGTACTAGGGGCCAGCGACTGGGACACCCGACAGATGTTTTTC.

This clone is termed medium-sized (0.01 to 0.1%). The V and J genes are TRDV2 and TRDJ2, with D perhaps being TRDD2 or TRDD3 (7 bases each). Looked up from germline, CDR1 is GEAIGNYY and CDR2 is EKD. The CDR3 extends over 19 amino acids. V lost 4 bases and J 5 bases, leaving 28 bases between the germline ends. CDR3 in amino acids: CACDPVSYDGDMVTAQLFF. DNA of the CDR3: TGTGCCTGTGATCCAGTTTCCTACGATGGGGATATGGTCACAGCACAACTCTTCTTT.

With respect to this clone: A junction boundary mismatches the germline segment, possibly from a read error. The genes are TRDV2 and TRDJ3, with TRDD3 identical over 10 bases. CDR3 length: 14 amino acids. Germline V lookup: CDR1 GEAIGNYY, CDR2 EKD. CDR3 loop: CACDRLGDTRQMFF. Here the CDR3 DNA reads TGTGCCTGTGACAGACTGGGGGATACCCGACAGATGTTTTTC.

Judged by abundance, this clone is medium-sized (0.01 to 0.1%). The chain is built from TRDV1 and TRDJ1; 7 nucleotides align to TRDD3. V lost 3 bases to trimming and J lost 4 bases; unmatched junction nucleotides: 23. CDR1 is TSWWSYY and CDR2 is QGS in the germline V gene. The CDR3 runs to 20 residues. This chain's CDR3 is CALGESLGVIWGLRDDKLIF. DNA for the CDR3: TGTGCTCTTGGGGAGTCGTTGGGCGTTATCTGGGGGCTGCGGGACGATAAACTCATCTTT.

This clone is labeled as medium-sized. Other nucleotide sequences in the sample specify the same CDR3. V and J are TRDV2 and TRDJ2, with TRDD3 identical over 9 bases. CDR3 length equals 18 residues. The trim removed 1 base at V and 0 bases at J, leaving 8 bases unmatched. Germline assignment: CDR1 GEAIGNYY and CDR2 EKD. Here the CDR3 reads CACDTLLGDNSLTAQLFF. DNA for the CDR3: TGTGCCTGTGACACGTTACTGGGGGACAATTCTTTGACAGCACAACTCTTCTTT.

The table lists this clone with a few counts. The chain employs TRDV2 and TRDJ1; 10 nucleotides agree with TRDD3. This CDR3 region has 17 residues. V lost 0 bases and J lost 3; bases outside the gene matches: 9. Germline V gene sequence: CDR1 GEAIGNYY, CDR2 EKD. The CDR3 sequence is CACDTVAGDTVADKLIF. The CDR3 bases are TGTGCCTGTGACACCGTTGCGGGGGATACGGTGGCCGATAAACTCATCTTT.